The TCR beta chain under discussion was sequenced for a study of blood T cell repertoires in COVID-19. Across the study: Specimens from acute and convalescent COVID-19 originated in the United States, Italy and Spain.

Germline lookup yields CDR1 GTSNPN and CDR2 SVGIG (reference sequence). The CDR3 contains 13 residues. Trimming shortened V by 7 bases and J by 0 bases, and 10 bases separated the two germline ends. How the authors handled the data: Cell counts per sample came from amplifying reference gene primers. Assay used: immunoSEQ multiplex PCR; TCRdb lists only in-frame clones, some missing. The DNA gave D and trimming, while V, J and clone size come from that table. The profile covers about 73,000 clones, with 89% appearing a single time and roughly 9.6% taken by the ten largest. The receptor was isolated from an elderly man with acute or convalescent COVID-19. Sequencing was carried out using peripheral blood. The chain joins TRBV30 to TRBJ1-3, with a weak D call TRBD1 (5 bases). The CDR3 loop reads CASKQASGNTIYF. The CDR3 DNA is TGTGCCTCCAAACAGGCCTCTGGAAACACCATATATTTT. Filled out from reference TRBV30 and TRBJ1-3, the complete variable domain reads SQTIHQWPATLVQPVGSPLSLECTVEGTSNPNLYWYRQAAGRGLQLLFYSVGIGQISSEVPQNLSASRPQDRQFILSSKKLLLSDSGFYLCASKQASGNTIYFGEGSWLTVV.